The rows below give T cell receptor beta chains drawn from one sample of a study of monozygotic twins with cystic fibrosis. Some clones are missing from TCRdb's copy, which holds only in-frame ones; the method was immunoSEQ multiplex PCR. The sample gives roughly 25,000 clones, more than 85% of which show up once; 0.29% is in the top ten. Material: blood. These TCRs come from a girl aged 2 to 9 with cystic fibrosis. The CDR3 runs from the conserved cysteine through the conserved F or W. Each record gives: V gene, clone size, J gene, D gene, CDR3 DNA, CDR3 protein. D genes are given only for firm matches. Clone size appears in some rows only: once, few, many, or a class for an expanded clone.

TRBV7-6	.	TRBJ1-1	TRBD1	TGTGCCAGCAGCTACACCACACAGGGGGTGAACACTGAAGCTTTCTTT	CASSYTTQGVNTEAFF
TRBV19	.	TRBJ1-1	TRBD1	TGTGCCAGTACCGGGACAGGGCAAGACACTGAAGCTTTCTTT	CASTGTGQDTEAFF
TRBV6-1	few	TRBJ1-4	TRBD1	TGTGCCAGCAGCGAGGACAGGTCAAATGAAAAACTGTTTTTT	CASSEDRSNEKLFF
TRBV2	.	TRBJ2-2	.	TGTGCCAGCACCCCAGGCAGCCTCCCGAGCACCGGGGAGCTGTTTTTT	CASTPGSLPSTGELFF
TRBV5-1	.	TRBJ2-2	TRBD1	TGCGCCAGCAGCCCGAAGGACAGGGGAAGGACCGGGGAGCTGTTTTTT	CASSPKDRGRTGELFF
TRBV7-8	once	TRBJ1-3	.	TGTGCCAGCAGCTTACAGGGTAGTGGAAACACCATATATTTT	CASSLQGSGNTIYF
TRBV27	.	TRBJ1-2	.	TGTGCCAGCAGTTCTCTTATACGGTTAGCTAACTATGGCTACACCTTC	CASSSLIRLANYGYTF
TRBV20-1	.	TRBJ2-1	.	TGCAGTGCGAATGAGCAGTTCTTC	CSANEQFF
TRBV2	.	TRBJ1-4	TRBD1	TGTGCCAGCGACCGGGACAGCCCTGAAAAATTGTTTTTT	CASDRDSPEKLFF
TRBV7-2	.	TRBJ2-1	TRBD2	TGTGCCAGCAGCTTGGGACTAGCGGAATACAATGAGCAGTTCTTC	CASSLGLAEYNEQFF
TRBV5-5	.	TRBJ1-2	.	TGTGCCAGCACCGAACTTAGGGGGGTTTATGGCTACACCTTC	CASTELRGVYGYTF
TRBV30	few	TRBJ1-6	.	TGTGCCTGGAGTGATGGGGCCCGAGGCACCCTCCACTTT	CAWSDGARGTLHF